This T cell receptor beta chain was sequenced in a study of cytomegalovirus exposure and HLA in healthy donors. This clone has only a few counts. Its antigen is unidentified. Deletions cut 5 bases from V and 7 bases from J, with 14 bases between. Germline CDR1 reads MNHNS; CDR2 reads SASEGT. The CDR3 totals 13 residues. Unrecorded immune exposures were likely, despite nominal health at sampling. The PCR ran on 60 Vbeta and 13 Jbeta primers. The repertoire was sequenced with immunoSEQ multiplex PCR; TCRdb's copy has only in-frame clones and lacks some. The table has hundreds of thousands of clones, about 85% seen once. Broader study findings: Researchers reported in a later analysis that common viral pathogens appeared linked to several top clusters. Whilst most TCR sequences proved rare, a subset of public TCRs occurred across many donors.

Sequenced input: PBMCs. V gene TRBV6-1 combines with J gene TRBJ1-2, with TRBD1 as a possible D gene (5 bases). The receptor's source is a girl aged 2 to 9 in good health and CMV-seronegative. CDR3 sequence (DNA): TGTGCCAGCAGTCGCTCGGGGGGTTCTGGCTACACCTTC. It encodes CASSRSGGSGYTF.